The 11 T cell receptor beta chains below all came from one sample that was sequenced in a study of T cells in women clearing cervical HPV infection. This table comes from immunoSEQ multiplex PCR, and its TCRdb copy is limited to in-frame clones, with some not included. In total, the table holds 20,000 to 25,000 clones. Material for sequencing was blood buffy coat. These receptors all come from a woman between 18 and 75 years old with a cervical HPV16 infection that either progressed to CIN3+ or cleared (not recorded which).

In terms of frequency, this clone is medium-sized. The CDR3 end lies 3 residues beyond the end of the read and is filled in from the germline J gene. The rearrangement joins TRBV7-9 to TRBJ1-4; D not certain. In germline, CDR1 is SEHNR, CDR2 FQNEAQ (reference sequence). CDR3 length equals 13 residues. The V end lost 5 bases, the J end lost 7 bases, and 11 bases lay between the germline ends. Incomplete CDR3 DNA: TGTGCCAGCAGCCGCAGCGAATCTGAAAAA. It codes for CASSRSESEK. The full CDR3 protein reads CASSRSESEKLFF.

As regards this clone: The read halts 3 residues ahead of the CDR3 end, with the missing end drawn from the germline J gene. The chain links TRBV20-1 to TRBJ2-1, with 10 bases aligning to TRBD2. Germline CDR1 and CDR2: DFQATT and SNEGSKA (reference sequence). CDR3 length equals 15 residues. The trim removed 3 bases at V and 6 bases at J, leaving 8 bases unmatched. The sequenced part of the CDR3 DNA is TGCAGTGCTAGCCCAGCGGGAGGGTTATTCAATGAG. It encodes CSASPAGGLFNE. The whole CDR3 sequence reads CSASPAGGLFNEQFF.

Measured by frequency, this clone is medium-sized. The read is 3 residues too short to cover the CDR3 end, so that end is filled in from the germline J gene. V and J are TRBV2 and TRBJ2-4; a weak D match, TRBD2 (6 bases). V shed 8 bases and J shed 0 bases, with 11 bases lying between them. Germline V gives CDR1 SNHLY, CDR2 FYNNEI. This CDR3 has 14 amino acids. The covered CDR3 bases are TGTGCCAGCGGGACGGGGGAAGCCAAAAACATT. Residues: CASGTGEAKNI. The complete CDR3 protein is CASGTGEAKNIQYF. The full variable domain, in which reference TRBV2 and TRBJ2-4 provide the parts outside the CDR3, is EPEVTQTPSHQVTQMGQEVILRCVPISNHLYFYWYRQILGQKVEFLVSFYNNEISEKSEIFDDQFSVERPDGSNFTLKIRSTKLEDSAMYFCASGTGEAKNIQYFGAGTRLSVL.

A remark on this clone: The read falls 3 residues short of the CDR3 end, and the missing part is taken from the germline J gene. This rearrangement joins TRBV5-1 to TRBJ2-2; TRBD2 aligns across 14 bases. Germline CDR1 SGHRS, CDR2 YFSETQ. With 3 bases clipped from V and 7 bases from J, the junction kept 8 bases outside the gene matches. The length of the CDR3 is 17 residues. Here the CDR3 reads CASSSGLAGGYRGELFF. The CDR3 DNA, read in part, is TGCGCCAGCAGCTCCGGACTAGCGGGGGGCTACCGCGGGGAG.

For this clone: The read terminates 3 residues before the CDR3 end, so the remaining end is supplied by the germline J gene. This chain connects TRBV29-1 to TRBJ1-1; 7 nucleotides match TRBD1. The CDR3 is 13 amino acids. Per germline, CDR1 SQVTM and CDR2 ANQGSEA. Trimming cost V 4 bases and J 3 bases; bases outside gene matches: 5. The CDR3 sequence: CSVGGRGDTEAFF. CDR3 DNA, as far as it was read: TGCAGCGTTGGGGGCAGGGGGGACACTGAA.

As for this clone: The CDR3 extends 3 residues past the end of the read, so its final part is completed from the germline J gene. The V and J genes are TRBV20-1 and TRBJ2-5, with 10 bases aligning to TRBD1. CDR3 length: 18 amino acids. The V segment lost 3 bases and the J segment 5 bases; nucleotides outside the gene matches: 18. From germline, CDR1 is DFQATT and CDR2 SNEGSKA (reference sequence). This chain's CDR3 is CSARNLEGTGEFFETQYF. Partial CDR3 DNA: TGCAGTGCTAGGAATCTCGAAGGGACAGGGGAATTTTTCGAGACC.

The part of the CDR3 DNA that was read is TGCAGTGCTAGGGGAACAGGGAGAGGCGACGAG. Translated: CSARGTGRGDE. The entire CDR3 protein reads CSARGTGRGDEQYF. The rearrangement links TRBV20-1 to TRBJ2-7, with a tentative D call TRBD1 (6 bases). The read is 3 residues too short to cover the CDR3 end, so that end is filled in from the germline J gene. Per the germline V gene, CDR1 is DFQATT and CDR2 is SNEGSKA (reference sequence). The CDR3 is 14 residues long. The ends were cut back, 3 bases at V and 5 bases at J, with 17 bases in the middle.

Details on this clone: The read comes to an end 3 residues before the CDR3 does, leaving the germline J gene to fill in the end. The chain is built from TRBV11-2 and TRBJ2-5, with D hard to call. The CDR3 length is 12 residues. Germline CDR1 SGHAT, CDR2 FQNNGV. The V end lost 5 bases, the J end lost 5 bases, and 9 bases lay between the germline ends. CDR3 loop: CASSPIRETQYF. The part of the CDR3 DNA that was read is TGTGCCAGCAGCCCAATACGGGAGACC. The entire variable domain, with the rest obtained from reference TRBV11-2 and TRBJ2-5, is as follows: EAGVAQSPRYKIIEKRQSVAFWCNPISGHATLYWYQQILGQGPKLLIQFQNNGVVDDSQLPKDRFSAERLKGVDSTLKIQPAKLEDSAVYLCASSPIRETQYFGPGTRLLVL.

As concerns this clone: The CDR3 end is not reached by the read, which stops 3 residues before it; the germline J gene fills it in. This rearrangement joins TRBV20-1 to TRBJ1-2; 10 bases map to TRBD1. Germline CDR1 DFQATT, CDR2 SNEGSKA (reference sequence). V was clipped by 5 bases and J by 0 bases; unmatched bases: 9. The CDR3 covers 16 residues. The CDR3 loop is CSALPLGQGSNYGYTF. The CDR3 bases that were read are TGCAGTGCTCTCCCGCTGGGACAGGGGTCTAACTATGGC.

About this clone: The read terminates 3 residues before the CDR3 end, so the remaining end is supplied by the germline J gene. This chain links TRBV5-4 with TRBJ2-3; a weak D match, TRBD2 (6 bases). Germline CDR1 is SGHNT and CDR2 is YYREEE (reference sequence). CDR3 size: 16 residues. V lost 3 bases and J 0 bases, leaving 14 bases between the germline ends. The CDR3 region is CASSYSGTSSTDTQYF. CDR3 DNA (partial): TGTGCCAGCAGCTATTCCGGGACTTCTAGCACAGATACG. The full variable domain, with the rest looked up from reference TRBV5-4 and TRBJ2-3, is ETGVTQSPTHLIKTRGQQVTLRCSSQSGHNTVSWYQQALGQGPQFIFQYYREEENGRGNFPPRFSGLQFPNYSSELNVNALELDDSALYLCASSYSGTSSTDTQYFGPGTRLTVL.

A remark on this clone: The CDR3 end lies 3 residues beyond the end of the read and is filled in from the germline J gene. The V and J genes are TRBV7-2 and TRBJ1-4, with D perhaps matching TRBD1 (5 bases). V lost 1 base and J lost 4, with 10 bases in between. CDR3 length: 15 amino acids. Germline assignment: CDR1 SGHTA and CDR2 FQGNSA. The CDR3 bases that were read are TGTGCCAGCAGCTTAGGAGGGGCCCGTAATGAAAAA. Protein sequence: CASSLGGARNEK. The CDR3 in its entirety is CASSLGGARNEKLFF.